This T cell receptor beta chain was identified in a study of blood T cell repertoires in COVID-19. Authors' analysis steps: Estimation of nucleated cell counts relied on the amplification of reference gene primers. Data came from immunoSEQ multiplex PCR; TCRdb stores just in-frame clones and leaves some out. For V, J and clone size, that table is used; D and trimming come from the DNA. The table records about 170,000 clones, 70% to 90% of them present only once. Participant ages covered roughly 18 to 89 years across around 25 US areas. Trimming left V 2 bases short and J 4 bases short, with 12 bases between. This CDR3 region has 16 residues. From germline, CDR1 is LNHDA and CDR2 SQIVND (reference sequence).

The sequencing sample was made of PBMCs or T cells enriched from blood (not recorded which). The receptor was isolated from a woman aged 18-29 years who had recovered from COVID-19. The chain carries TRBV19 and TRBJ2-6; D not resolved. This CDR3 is CASSINGLQGANVLTF. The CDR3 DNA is TGTGCCAGTAGTATAAATGGCCTACAGGGGGCCAACGTCCTGACTTTC.